This record concerns one T cell receptor (beta chain) sequence. The antigen is undetermined. The source of the sample is a study of cytomegalovirus exposure and HLA in healthy donors. The PCR made use of 60 Vbeta and 13 Jbeta primers. The table came from immunoSEQ multiplex PCR; TCRdb's copy has only in-frame clones and leaves some out. The sample has around 160,000 clones, approximately 85% seen once; the top ten hold about 9.3%. Points from the study as a whole: In a later analysis, HLA-associated TCR beta chains were more clonally expanded than equally common others. In a later analysis, TCR beta V- and J-gene trimming was associated with a missense DCLRE1C variant. As was reported, the HLA-A and HLA-B alleles of most subjects were accurately predicted from TCR beta sequences.

Germline loops: CDR1 SNHLY, CDR2 FYNNEI. The CDR3 consists of 15 residues. The junction had 4 bases not matched to a gene; V was cut back by 4 bases and J by 2 bases. This chain links TRBV2 with TRBJ2-2; 7 bases match TRBD2. The sequence came from a young man in good health and CMV-seropositive. The sample taken for sequencing was PBMCs. CDR3 in DNA: TGTGCCAGCAGTGGGGGACTATCAAACACCGGGGAGCTGTTTTTT. Its protein product is CASSGGLSNTGELFF.